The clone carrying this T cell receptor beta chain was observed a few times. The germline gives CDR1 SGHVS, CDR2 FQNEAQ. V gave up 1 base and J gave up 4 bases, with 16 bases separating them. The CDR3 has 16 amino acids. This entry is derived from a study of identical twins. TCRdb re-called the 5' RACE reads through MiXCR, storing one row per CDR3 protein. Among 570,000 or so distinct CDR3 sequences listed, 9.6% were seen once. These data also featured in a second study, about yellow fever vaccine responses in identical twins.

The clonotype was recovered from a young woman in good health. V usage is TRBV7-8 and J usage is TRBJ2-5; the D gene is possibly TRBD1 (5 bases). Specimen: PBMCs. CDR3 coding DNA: TGTGCCAGCAGCTTAGTTGAAAGGTGGCAGGGAGAGACCCAGTACTTC. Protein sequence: CASSLVERWQGETQYF. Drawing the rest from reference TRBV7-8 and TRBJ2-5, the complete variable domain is GAGVSQSPRYKVAKRGQDVALRCDPISGHVSLFWYQQALGQGPEFLTYFQNEAQLDKSGLPSDRFFAERPEGSVSTLKIQRTQQEDSAVYLCASSLVERWQGETQYFGPGTRLLVL.